The entry below gives a single TCR beta chain sequence along with its context. Antigen specificity is unknown. This entry belongs to a study of T cell repertoires and HLA-DP antigens. Study-wide context: Alloreactive CD4+ T cells targeted HLA-DP on transduced HeLa. Two male donors and one female donor spanned ages 18-to-29 through 60-to-69. General study points: Total CD4+ responders were stimulated by HeLa antigen-presenting cells.

CD4+ T cells, purified by negative selection, averaged roughly 98% purity. V was trimmed by 5 bases and J by 5 bases, leaving 9 bases between them. Germline V gene sequence: CDR1 MGHDK, CDR2 SYGVNS. The CDR3 has 12 amino acids. The table came from immunoSEQ multiplex PCR; TCRdb's copy has only in-frame clones and leaves some out. The sample carries 90,000 to 130,000 clones, 80% to 95% recorded once. What was sequenced was CD4+ T cells from PBMCs. The chain uses TRBV25-1 and TRBJ2-5; unclear D gene. The sequence was obtained from a woman between 18 and 30 years old in good health and CMV-seronegative. CDR3 nucleotide sequence: TGTGCCAGCAGTTTCCTTGGGGAGACCCAGTACTTC. It yields the protein CASSFLGETQYF.